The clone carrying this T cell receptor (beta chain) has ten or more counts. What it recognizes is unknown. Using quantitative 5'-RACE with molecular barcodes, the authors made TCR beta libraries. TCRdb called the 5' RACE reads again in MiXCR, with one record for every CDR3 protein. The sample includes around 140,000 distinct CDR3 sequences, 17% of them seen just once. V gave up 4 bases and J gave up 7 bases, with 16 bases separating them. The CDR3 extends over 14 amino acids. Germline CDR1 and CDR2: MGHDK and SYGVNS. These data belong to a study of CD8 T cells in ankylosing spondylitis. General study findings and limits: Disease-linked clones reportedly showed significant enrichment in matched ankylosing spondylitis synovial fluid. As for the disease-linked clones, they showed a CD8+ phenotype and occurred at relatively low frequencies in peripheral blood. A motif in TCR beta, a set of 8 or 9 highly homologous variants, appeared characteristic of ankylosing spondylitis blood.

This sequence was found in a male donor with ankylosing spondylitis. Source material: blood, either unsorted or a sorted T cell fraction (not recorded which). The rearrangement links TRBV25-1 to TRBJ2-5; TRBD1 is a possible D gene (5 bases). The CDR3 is CASSATVTQGTQYF. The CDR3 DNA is TGTGCCAGCAGTGCTACAGTGACCCAGGGGACCCAGTACTTC. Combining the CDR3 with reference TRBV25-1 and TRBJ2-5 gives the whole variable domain EADIYQTPRYLVIGTGKKITLECSQTMGHDKMYWYQQDPGMELHLIHYSYGVNSTEKGDLSSESTVSRIRTEHFPLTLESARPSHTSQYLCASSATVTQGTQYFGPGTRLLVL.